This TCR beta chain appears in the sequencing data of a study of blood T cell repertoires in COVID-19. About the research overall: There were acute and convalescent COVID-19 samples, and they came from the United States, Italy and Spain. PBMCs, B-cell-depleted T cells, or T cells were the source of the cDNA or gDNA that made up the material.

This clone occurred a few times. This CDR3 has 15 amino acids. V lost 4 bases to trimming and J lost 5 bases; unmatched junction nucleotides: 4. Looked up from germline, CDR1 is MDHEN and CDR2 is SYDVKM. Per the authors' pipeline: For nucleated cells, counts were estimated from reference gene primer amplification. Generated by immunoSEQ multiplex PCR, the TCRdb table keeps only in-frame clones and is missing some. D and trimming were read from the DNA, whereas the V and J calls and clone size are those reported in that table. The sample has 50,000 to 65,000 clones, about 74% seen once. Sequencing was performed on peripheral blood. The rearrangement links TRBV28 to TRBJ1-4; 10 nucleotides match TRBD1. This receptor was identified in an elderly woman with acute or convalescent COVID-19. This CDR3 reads CASSSGQGGNEKLFF. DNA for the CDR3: TGTGCCAGCAGTTCCGGACAGGGGGGAAATGAAAAACTGTTTTTT.